A selection of T cell receptor beta chains follows, all from one sample in a study of blood T cell repertoires in COVID-19. Some clones are missing from TCRdb's copy, which holds only in-frame ones; the method was immunoSEQ multiplex PCR. The sample has 200,000 to 250,000 clones, over 60% seen once. Sequenced sample: peripheral blood. These receptor sequences come from a woman in her sixties or seventies with acute or convalescent COVID-19. CDR3s leave out the opening cysteine and the closing phenylalanine or tryptophan. D genes are given only for firm matches. The size field is filled for only some rows; it gives once, few, many or a size class.

abundance	v_gene	j_gene	d_gene	CDR3aa
.	TRBV29-1	TRBJ2-5	TRBD2	SSLAGNQETQY
.	TRBV4-1	TRBJ2-7	.	ASSPIPHSDTAEQY
.	TRBV5-1	TRBJ2-3	TRBD2	ASSPRTSGRALGTDTQY
.	TRBV6-6	TRBJ2-7	.	ASSLQGHYEQY
.	TRBV5-8	TRBJ1-6	.	ASSSYRGDSPLH
many	TRBV29-1	TRBJ1-2	TRBD1	SGGGGDGDDYGYT
.	TRBV28	TRBJ2-5	TRBD1	ASRKGQGAKETQY
.	TRBV5-4	TRBJ2-5	TRBD1	ASSTRTGEETQY
.	TRBV7-9	TRBJ2-7	.	ASSLGGGGDGEQY
.	TRBV12-3/TRBV12-4	TRBJ1-5	.	ASSLQQSQPQH
.	TRBV3-1/TRBV3-2	TRBJ2-1	.	ASSHIAPEQF
.	TRBV28	TRBJ2-5	TRBD1	ASSRRTGVETQY
few	TRBV6-7	TRBJ1-1	TRBD1	ATILPQGAGENTEAF
few	TRBV7-2	TRBJ1-2	TRBD1	ASSSGQGARGYT
.	TRBV5-4	TRBJ2-3	TRBD2	ASSGLAGVVDTQY
once	TRBV5-8	TRBJ2-3	.	ASSLQAITQY